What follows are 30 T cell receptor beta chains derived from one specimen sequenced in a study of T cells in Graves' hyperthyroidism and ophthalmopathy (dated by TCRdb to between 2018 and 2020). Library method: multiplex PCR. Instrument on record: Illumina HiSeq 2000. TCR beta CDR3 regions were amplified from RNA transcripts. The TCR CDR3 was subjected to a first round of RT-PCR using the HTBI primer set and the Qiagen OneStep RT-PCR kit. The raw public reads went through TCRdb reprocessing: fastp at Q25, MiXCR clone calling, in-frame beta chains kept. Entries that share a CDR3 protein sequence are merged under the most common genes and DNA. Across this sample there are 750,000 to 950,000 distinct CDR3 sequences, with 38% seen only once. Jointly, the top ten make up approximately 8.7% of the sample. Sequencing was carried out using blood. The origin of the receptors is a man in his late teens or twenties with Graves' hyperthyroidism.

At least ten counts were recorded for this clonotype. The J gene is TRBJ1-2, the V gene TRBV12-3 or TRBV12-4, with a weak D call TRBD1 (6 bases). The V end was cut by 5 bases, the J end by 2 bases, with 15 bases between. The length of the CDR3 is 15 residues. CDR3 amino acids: CASSVRQATNYGYTF. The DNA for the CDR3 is TGTGCCAGCAGTGTCAGACAGGCGACCAACTATGGCTACACCTTC.

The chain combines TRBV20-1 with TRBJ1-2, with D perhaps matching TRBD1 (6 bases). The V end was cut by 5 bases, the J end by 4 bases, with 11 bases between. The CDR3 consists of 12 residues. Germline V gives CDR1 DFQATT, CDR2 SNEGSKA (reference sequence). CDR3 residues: CSAGGRGYGYTF. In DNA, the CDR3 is TGCAGTGCTGGGGGCAGAGGCTATGGCTACACCTTC.

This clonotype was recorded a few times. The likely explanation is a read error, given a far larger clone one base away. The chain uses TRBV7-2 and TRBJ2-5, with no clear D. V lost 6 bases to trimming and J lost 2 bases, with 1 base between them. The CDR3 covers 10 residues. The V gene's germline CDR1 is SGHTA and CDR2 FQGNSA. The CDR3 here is CASRQETQYF. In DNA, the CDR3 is TGTGCCAGCAGGCAAGAGACCCAGTACTTC.

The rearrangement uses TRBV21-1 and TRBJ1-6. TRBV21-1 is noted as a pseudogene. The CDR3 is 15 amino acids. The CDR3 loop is CASSQKGQYNSPLHF. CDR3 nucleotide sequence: TGTGCCAGCAGTCAAAAAGGGCAGTATAATTCACCCCTCCACTTT.

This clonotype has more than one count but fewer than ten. Written as DNA, the CDR3 is TGTGCCAGCAGCTTACACGTTCCCGGGACACCGAGGCCAAACTACGAGCAGTACTTC. Residues: CASSLHVPGTPRPNYEQYF. The chain is built from TRBV7-8 and TRBJ2-7; possibly TRBD1 for D (6 bases). The germline V gene has CDR1 SGHVS and CDR2 FQNEAQ. V dropped 2 bases and J dropped 3 bases, with 26 bases sitting between them. The CDR3 totals 19 residues.

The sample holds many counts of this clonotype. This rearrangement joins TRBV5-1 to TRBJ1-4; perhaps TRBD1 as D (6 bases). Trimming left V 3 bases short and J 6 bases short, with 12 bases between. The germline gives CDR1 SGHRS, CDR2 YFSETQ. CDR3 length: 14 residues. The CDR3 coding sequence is TGCGCCAGCAGCTCGGACAGCGGTGATGAAAAACTGTTTTTT. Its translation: CASSSDSGDEKLFF.

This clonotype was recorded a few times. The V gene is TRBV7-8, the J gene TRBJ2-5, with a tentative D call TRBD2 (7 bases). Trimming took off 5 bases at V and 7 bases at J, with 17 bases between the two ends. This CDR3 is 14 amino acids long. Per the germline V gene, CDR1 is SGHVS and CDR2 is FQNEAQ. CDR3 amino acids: CASSPPGRGGTQYF. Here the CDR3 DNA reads TGTGCCAGCAGCCCCCCGGGGAGGGGGGGGACCCAGTACTTC.

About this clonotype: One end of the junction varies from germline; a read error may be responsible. CDR3 loop: CAVSSGRDYLF. Written as DNA, the CDR3 is TGTGCCGTCTCTTCCGGCCGGGACTATCTATTC. The chain joins TRBV12-3 or TRBV12-4 to TRBJ2-7; 7 bases line up with TRBD2. The CDR3 is 11 amino acids.

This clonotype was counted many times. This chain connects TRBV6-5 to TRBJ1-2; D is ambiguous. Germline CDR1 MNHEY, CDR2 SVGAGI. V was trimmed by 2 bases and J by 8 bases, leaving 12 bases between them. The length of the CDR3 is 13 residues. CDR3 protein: CASSYGSGYGYTF. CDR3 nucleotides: TGTGCCAGCAGTTACGGGTCGGGCTACGGCTACACCTTC.

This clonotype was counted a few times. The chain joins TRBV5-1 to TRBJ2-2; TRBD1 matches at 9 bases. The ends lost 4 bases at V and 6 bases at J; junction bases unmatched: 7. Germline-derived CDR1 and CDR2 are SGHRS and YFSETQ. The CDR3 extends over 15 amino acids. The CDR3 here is CASSVGTGKAGELFF. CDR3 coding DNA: TGCGCCAGCAGCGTTGGGACAGGGAAGGCCGGGGAGCTGTTTTTT.

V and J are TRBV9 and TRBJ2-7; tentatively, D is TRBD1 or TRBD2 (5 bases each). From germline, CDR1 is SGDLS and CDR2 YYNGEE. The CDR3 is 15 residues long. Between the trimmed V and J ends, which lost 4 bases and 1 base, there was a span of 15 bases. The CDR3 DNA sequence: TGTGCCAGCAGCTCCCCCGGGACGGTGTCCTACGAGCAGTACTTC. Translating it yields CASSSPGTVSYEQYF.

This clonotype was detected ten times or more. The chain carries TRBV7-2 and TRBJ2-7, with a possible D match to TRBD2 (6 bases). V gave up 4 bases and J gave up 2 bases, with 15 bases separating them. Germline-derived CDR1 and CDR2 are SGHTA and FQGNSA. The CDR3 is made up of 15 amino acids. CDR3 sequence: CASSSLGAGPYEQYF. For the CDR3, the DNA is TGTGCCAGCAGCTCCTTGGGAGCGGGCCCCTACGAGCAGTACTTC.

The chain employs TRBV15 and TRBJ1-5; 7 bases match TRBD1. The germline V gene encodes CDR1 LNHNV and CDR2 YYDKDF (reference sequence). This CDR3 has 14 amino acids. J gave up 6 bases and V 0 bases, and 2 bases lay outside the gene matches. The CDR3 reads CATSREDRAQPQHF. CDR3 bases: TGTGCCACCAGCAGAGAAGACAGGGCTCAGCCCCAGCATTTT.

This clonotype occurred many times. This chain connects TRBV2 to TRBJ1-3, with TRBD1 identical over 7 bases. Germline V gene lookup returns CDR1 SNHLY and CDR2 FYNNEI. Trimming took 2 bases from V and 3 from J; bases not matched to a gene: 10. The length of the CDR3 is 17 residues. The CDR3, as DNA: TGTGCCAGCAGTGAATATGTATACAGGGGATTTGGAAACACCATATATTTT. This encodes CASSEYVYRGFGNTIYF.

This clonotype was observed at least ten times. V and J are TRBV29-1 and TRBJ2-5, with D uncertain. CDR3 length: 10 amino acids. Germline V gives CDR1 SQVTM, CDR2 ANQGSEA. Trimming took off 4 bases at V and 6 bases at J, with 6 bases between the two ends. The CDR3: CSVGHQTQYF. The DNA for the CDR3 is TGCAGCGTTGGACACCAGACCCAGTACTTC.

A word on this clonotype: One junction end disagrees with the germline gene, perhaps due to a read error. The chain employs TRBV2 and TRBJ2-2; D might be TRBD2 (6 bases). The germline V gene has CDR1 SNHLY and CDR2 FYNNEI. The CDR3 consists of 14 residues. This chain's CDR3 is CASSDGLNTGGLFF. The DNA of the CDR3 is TGTGCCAGCAGTGATGGACTTAACACCGGGGGGCTGTTTTTT. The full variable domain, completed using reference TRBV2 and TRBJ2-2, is EPEVTQTPSHQVTQMGQEVILRCVPISNHLYFYWYRQILGQKVEFLVSFYNNEISEKSEIFDDQFSVERPDGSNFTLKIRSTKLEDSAMYFCASSDGLNTGGLFFGEGSRLTVL.

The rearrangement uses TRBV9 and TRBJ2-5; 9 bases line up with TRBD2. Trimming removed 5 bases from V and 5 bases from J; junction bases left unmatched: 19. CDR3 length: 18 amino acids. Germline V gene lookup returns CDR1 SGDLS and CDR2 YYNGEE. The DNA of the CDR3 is TGTGCCAGCAGTCGACGGAGACTAGCGGAGCCCCTTATGGAGACCCAGTACTTC. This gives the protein CASSRRRLAEPLMETQYF. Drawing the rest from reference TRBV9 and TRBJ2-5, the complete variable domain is DSGVTQTPKHLITATGQRVTLRCSPRSGDLSVYWYQQSLDQGLQFLIQYYNGEERAKGNILERFSAQQFPDLHSELNLSSLELGDSALYFCASSRRRLAEPLMETQYFGPGTRLLVL.

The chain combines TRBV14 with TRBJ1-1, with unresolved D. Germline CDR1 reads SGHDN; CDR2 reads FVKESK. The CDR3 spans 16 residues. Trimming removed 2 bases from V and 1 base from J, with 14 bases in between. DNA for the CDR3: TGTGCCAGCAGCCAATTCCTGGACCGAAGGAACACTGAAGCTTTCTTT. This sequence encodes CASSQFLDRRNTEAFF.

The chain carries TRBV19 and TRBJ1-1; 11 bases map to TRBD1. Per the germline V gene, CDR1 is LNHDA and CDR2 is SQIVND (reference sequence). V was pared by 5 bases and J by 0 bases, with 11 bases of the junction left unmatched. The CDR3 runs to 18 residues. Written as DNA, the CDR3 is TGTGCCAGTAGTGAGGCCTTGGACAGGGGGCTATTGAACACTGAAGCTTTCTTT. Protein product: CASSEALDRGLLNTEAFF.

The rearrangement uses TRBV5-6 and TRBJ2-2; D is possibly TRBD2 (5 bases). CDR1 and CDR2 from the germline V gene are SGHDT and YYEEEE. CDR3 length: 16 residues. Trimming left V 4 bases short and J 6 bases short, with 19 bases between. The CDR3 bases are TGTGCCAGCAGCACCCGGCGGGCGCTCGAGCCCGGGGAGCTGTTTTTT. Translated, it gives CASSTRRALEPGELFF.

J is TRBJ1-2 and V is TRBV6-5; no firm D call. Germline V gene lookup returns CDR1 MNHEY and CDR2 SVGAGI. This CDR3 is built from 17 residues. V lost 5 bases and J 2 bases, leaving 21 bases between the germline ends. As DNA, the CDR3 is TGTGCCAGCAGTGCCTCGGCCTCCTGGACCTCCAACTATGGCTACACCTTC. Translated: CASSASASWTSNYGYTF.

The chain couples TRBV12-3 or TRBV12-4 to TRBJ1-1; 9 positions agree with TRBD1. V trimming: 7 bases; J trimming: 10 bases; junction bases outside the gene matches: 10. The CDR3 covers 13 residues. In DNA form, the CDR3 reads TGTGCCAGCACCTTAGGGACAGGGTGGGGAGCTTTCTTT. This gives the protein CASTLGTGWGAFF.

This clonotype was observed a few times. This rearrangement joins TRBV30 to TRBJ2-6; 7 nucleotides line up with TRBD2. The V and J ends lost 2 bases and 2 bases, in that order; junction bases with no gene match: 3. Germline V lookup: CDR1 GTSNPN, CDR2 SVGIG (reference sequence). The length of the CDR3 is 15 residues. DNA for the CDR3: TGTGCCTGGAGTCCACGGGGGGCTGGGGCCAACGTCCTGACTTTC. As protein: CAWSPRGAGANVLTF.

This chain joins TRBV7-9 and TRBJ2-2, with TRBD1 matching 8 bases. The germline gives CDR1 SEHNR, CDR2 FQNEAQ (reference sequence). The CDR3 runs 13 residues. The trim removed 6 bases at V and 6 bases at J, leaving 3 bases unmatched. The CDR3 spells CASRTGVPGELFF. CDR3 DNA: TGTGCCAGCAGGACAGGGGTTCCCGGGGAGCTGTTTTTT. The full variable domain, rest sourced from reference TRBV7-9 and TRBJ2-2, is DTGVSQNPRHKITKRGQNVTFRCDPISEHNRLYWYRQTLGQGPEFLTYFQNEAQLEKSRLLSDRFSAERPKGSFSTLEIQRTEQGDSAMYLCASRTGVPGELFFGEGSRLTVL.

The CDR3 nucleotides read TGTGCCAGCAGCCTCCAACTAGCGGGAGCTCAAGAGCAGTACTTC. It translates to CASSLQLAGAQEQYF. V and J are TRBV14 and TRBJ2-7; 11 bases map to TRBD2. The V gene's germline CDR1 is SGHDN and CDR2 FVKESK. V lost 4 bases to trimming and J lost 7 bases; unmatched junction nucleotides: 9. The CDR3 extends over 15 amino acids. The full variable domain, rest sourced from reference TRBV14 and TRBJ2-7, is EAGVTQFPSHSVIEKGQTVTLRCDPISGHDNLYWYRRVMGKEIKFLLHFVKESKQDESGMPNNRFLAERTGGTYSTLKVQPAELEDSGVYFCASSLQLAGAQEQYFGPGTRLTVT.

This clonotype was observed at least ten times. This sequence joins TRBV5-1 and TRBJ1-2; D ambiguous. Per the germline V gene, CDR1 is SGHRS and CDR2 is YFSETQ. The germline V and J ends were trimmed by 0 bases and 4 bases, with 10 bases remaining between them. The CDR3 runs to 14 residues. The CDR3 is CASSLEGEGYGYTF. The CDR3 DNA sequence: TGCGCCAGCAGCTTGGAGGGAGAGGGCTATGGCTACACCTTC.

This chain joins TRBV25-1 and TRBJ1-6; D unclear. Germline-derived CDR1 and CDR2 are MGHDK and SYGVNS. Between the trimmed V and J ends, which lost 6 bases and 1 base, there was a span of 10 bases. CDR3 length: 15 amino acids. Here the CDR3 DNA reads TGTGCCAGCAGCCGCGGTGAATCCTATAATTCACCCCTCCACTTT. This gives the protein CASSRGESYNSPLHF.

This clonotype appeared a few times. This CDR3 is CASSEGLAGEETQYF. The CDR3 DNA is TGTGCCAGCAGTGAAGGACTAGCGGGCGAAGAGACCCAGTACTTC. This rearrangement joins TRBV2 to TRBJ2-5; 10 nucleotides match TRBD2. Unmatched junction bases numbered 2, after V lost 1 base and J lost 3 bases. The CDR3 sequence is 15 residues long. Germline V lookup: CDR1 SNHLY, CDR2 FYNNEI.

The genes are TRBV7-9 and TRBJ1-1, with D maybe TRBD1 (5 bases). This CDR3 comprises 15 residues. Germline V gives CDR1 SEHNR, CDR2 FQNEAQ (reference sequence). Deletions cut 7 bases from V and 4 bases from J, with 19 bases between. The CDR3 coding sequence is TGTGCCAGCACCTCCGGGGGTGCGCTCGGCACTGAAGCTTTCTTT. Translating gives CASTSGGALGTEAFF.

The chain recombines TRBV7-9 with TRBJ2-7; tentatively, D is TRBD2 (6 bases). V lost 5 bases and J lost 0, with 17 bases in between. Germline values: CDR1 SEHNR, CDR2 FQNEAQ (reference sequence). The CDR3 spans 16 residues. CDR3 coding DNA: TGTGCCAGCAGCCCCCCGGGTCGGGGGAGCTCCTACGAGCAGTACTTC. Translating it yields CASSPPGRGSSYEQYF.